This T cell receptor (beta chain) appears in the sequencing data of a study of blood T cell repertoires in COVID-19 (dated by TCRdb to 2018 to 2021). General notes on the study: Collaborator samples came from the United States, Italy and Spain and covered acute and convalescent phases of COVID-19. Sample metadata almost always included a de-identified subject ID, COVID-19 status, age in years and sex. The prospective study material was composed of cDNA or gDNA derived from T cells, B-cell-depleted T cells, or PBMCs. The repertoires were released in a freely available public database intended as a resource for research on the immune response to SARS-CoV-2. Where available, HLA class I and class II types were obtained from metadata supplied by the sample provider rather than from assay-based typing. Samples were obtained from the ongoing ImmuneRACE study (first 160 participants) and from some 1,300 subjects provided by 6 global collaborators. Subjects who had been exposed to COVID-19, were actively infected with it, or had recovered from it provided the deeply sampled blood TCRbeta repertoires that made up the dataset.

The study at large found these results: The amount of clinical and demographic metadata varied by source and participant and was provided uncurated.

Trimming takes 5 bases from V and 2 bases from J, and the germline ends sit 12 bases apart. CDR1 and CDR2, per the germline V gene, are SGHRS and YFSETQ. From its cysteine to its phenylalanine, the CDR3 spans 14 amino acids. The kept DNA is CDR3 alone, 42 bases in frame from the first base. This clone was recorded a few times. Its antigen target is currently unknown. Base quality data are lacking; no much larger clone is found one base away. Collaborating institutions collected whole blood in K2EDTA tubes following their own protocols. Collaborator samples were shipped for TCRbeta analysis as frozen whole blood, isolated PBMCs, or DNA extracted from either sample type. TCRbeta CDR3 regions were amplified from genomic DNA by means of the immunoSEQ Assay, a bias-controlled multiplex PCR. On the authors' methods: The number of nucleated cells in each sample was estimated from the amplification of reference gene primers within the assay. To quantify the absolute abundance of each unique TCRbeta CDR3 rearrangement, sequence reads were collapsed and filtered. For each sample, productive Simpson clonality was calculated by taking the square root of Simpson's diversity index across productive rearrangements. The clones in this table, taken by TCRdb from immuneACCESS, are in-frame only. Not every clone is retained; where verified, under half of the shortfall comes from an unresolved V gene, and the cause of the rest is unknown. That table is the source of V, J and clone size, and D and trimming were worked out from the DNA. This sample gives over 250,000 clones in total; 65% to 90% of them show up just once. The ten biggest clones cover roughly 13% of the sample.

This chain joins TRBV5-1 to TRBJ2-3, with TRBD2 tentatively as D gene (5 bases match). The sample taken for sequencing was peripheral blood. This receptor was taken from a human donor in a cohort sampled during active COVID-19. The CDR3 corresponds to CASSRTDFTDTQYF. In nucleotides, the sequence is TGCGCCAGCAGTCGGACTGACTTCACAGATACGCAGTATTTT.